These T cell receptor beta chains were read from a single sample in a study of PD-1 blockade in classical Hodgkin lymphoma. TCRdb's copy holds only in-frame clones and misses some; the assay was immunoSEQ multiplex PCR. The sample includes 25,000 to 35,000 clones, around 84% of them seen just once. The sequences come from CD4+ T cells from blood, collected before the fourth cycle of nivolumab. The source is a human donor with classical Hodgkin lymphoma. Both conserved end residues are part of each CDR3. D genes are given only for firm matches. Clone sizes are given selectively: once, few, many, or a class where the clone is expanded.

size: few; D: -; J: TRBJ2-5; V: TRBV4-3; CDR3: CASSLTGNQETQYF; DNA: TGCGCCAGCAGCCTCACAGGGAACCAAGAGACCCAGTACTTC
size: -; D: -; J: TRBJ2-6; V: TRBV5-8; CDR3: CASSLRGGANVLTF; DNA: TGTGCCAGCAGCTTGAGGGGGGGGGCCAACGTCCTGACTTTC
size: -; D: -; J: TRBJ1-2; V: TRBV5-4; CDR3: CASSSNPDNYGYTF; DNA: TGTGCCAGCAGCTCCAACCCCGACAACTATGGCTACACCTTC
size: -; D: -; J: TRBJ1-1; V: TRBV5-1; CDR3: CASSIAGRRDTEAFF; DNA: TGCGCCAGCAGCATAGCGGGGCGCCGGGACACTGAAGCTTTCTTT
size: -; D: -; J: TRBJ1-1; V: TRBV18; CDR3: CASSPSGARDTEAFF; DNA: TGTGCCAGCTCACCAAGCGGAGCCCGGGACACTGAAGCTTTCTTT
size: -; D: TRBD2; J: TRBJ2-1; V: TRBV30; CDR3: CAWDSGGLHNEQFF; DNA: TGTGCCTGGGATAGCGGGGGGCTCCACAATGAGCAGTTCTTC
size: -; D: TRBD1; J: TRBJ1-5; V: TRBV19; CDR3: CASSTDRVGQPQHF; DNA: TGTGCCAGTAGTACAGACAGGGTAGGACAGCCCCAGCATTTT
size: -; D: -; J: TRBJ2-3; V: TRBV4-1; CDR3: CASSQPRATDTQYF; DNA: TGCGCCAGCAGCCAACCAAGGGCCACAGATACGCAGTATTTT
size: -; D: -; J: TRBJ2-1; V: TRBV7-7; CDR3: CASSTLTRHNEQFF; DNA: TGTGCCAGCAGCACACTGACTCGGCACAATGAGCAGTTCTTC
size: -; D: -; J: TRBJ1-1; V: TRBV4-3; CDR3: CASSQDEWHKNTEAFF; DNA: TGCGCCAGCAGCCAAGATGAATGGCATAAGAACACTGAAGCTTTCTTT
size: -; D: TRBD1; J: TRBJ1-2; V: TRBV16; CDR3: CASSQDRVSGYTF; DNA: TGTGCCAGCAGCCAAGACAGGGTGAGTGGCTACACCTTC
size: -; D: TRBD2; J: TRBJ2-2; V: TRBV4-2; CDR3: CASSQQRGGGTGELFF; DNA: TGTGCCAGCAGCCAACAGCGGGGGGGAGGCACCGGGGAGCTGTTTTTT
size: -; D: TRBD1; J: TRBJ1-1; V: TRBV6-1; CDR3: CASSGEPGTGNTEAFF; DNA: TGTGCCAGCAGTGGCGAACCCGGGACAGGGAACACTGAAGCTTTCTTT
size: -; D: TRBD2; J: TRBJ2-6; V: TRBV14; CDR3: CASSPSGGALGSGANVLTF; DNA: TGTGCCAGCAGCCCCTCGGGAGGGGCTCTAGGATCTGGGGCCAACGTCCTGACTTTC
size: -; D: -; J: TRBJ1-3; V: TRBV6-1; CDR3: CASRRAGNTIYF; DNA: TGTGCCAGCAGACGGGCTGGAAACACCATATATTTT
size: -; D: -; J: TRBJ1-1; V: TRBV5-1; CDR3: CASSLWGKGGTEAFF; DNA: TGCGCCAGCAGCTTGTGGGGTAAGGGGGGGACTGAAGCTTTCTTT
size: -; D: -; J: TRBJ2-7; V: TRBV1; CDR3: CTSSQTQRGPRRCEQYF; DNA: TGCACCAGCAGCCAAACCCAACGCGGACCTAGAAGGTGTGAGCAGTACTTC
size: -; D: -; J: TRBJ2-6; V: TRBV5-1; CDR3: CASSLSGANVLTF; DNA: TGCGCCAGCAGCTTGTCTGGGGCCAACGTCCTGACTTTC